This record concerns one TCR beta chain sequence. The data were obtained in a study of blood T cell repertoires in COVID-19. Between the trimmed V and J ends, which lost 3 bases and 8 bases, there was a span of 17 bases. CDR1 and CDR2 (germline): LGHNA, YNFKEQ. This CDR3 is 16 amino acids long. Study members were between 18 and 89 years old and lived in 20 to 30 US regions. TCRdb keeps only in-frame clones here, not all; method: immunoSEQ multiplex PCR. Among roughly 150,000 clones listed, roughly 80% were seen once. The material sequenced was PBMCs or T cells enriched from blood (not recorded which). The receptor comes from a woman in her sixties who had recovered from COVID-19. V is TRBV4-2 and J is TRBJ1-6; maybe TRBD1 (5 bases). The CDR3: CASSQIPAGGDSPLHF. CDR3 nucleotide sequence: TGTGCCAGCAGCCAGATTCCGGCAGGAGGGGATTCACCCCTCCACTTT.